This is a list of T cell receptor beta chains from one sample in a study of CD8 T cells in ankylosing spondylitis. TCRdb used MiXCR to reprocess the 5' RACE reads, holding one entry per CDR3 protein. The sample lists 750,000 to 850,000 distinct CDR3 sequences, about 11% occurring once. Specimen: blood, either unsorted or a sorted T cell fraction (not recorded which). All receptors come from a male donor with ankylosing spondylitis. Both conserved end residues are part of each CDR3. A D gene is named only where the DNA matches it firmly.

D gene | J gene | V gene | CDR3 protein
. | TRBJ2-5 | TRBV7-2 | CASSLIWETQYF
. | TRBJ2-7 | TRBV18 | CASSPGGYSSYEQYF
. | TRBJ1-2 | TRBV6-5 | CASSYSRGQNYGYTF
. | TRBJ1-1 | TRBV6-5 | CASSSPRRGNEAFF
TRBD2 | TRBJ2-5 | TRBV20-1 | CGAQGGRQETQYF
TRBD2 | TRBJ2-2 | TRBV7-2 | CASSLVASGGPNTGELFF
TRBD1 | TRBJ2-1 | TRBV3-1 | CASSRLIGTGRFF
. | TRBJ1-2 | TRBV6-1 | CASRLRQGNYGYTF
TRBD1 | TRBJ2-3 | TRBV20-1 | CSAQRTGSTDTQYF
. | TRBJ2-7 | TRBV7-2 | CASSLVGRAGSYEQYF
. | TRBJ1-3 | TRBV9 | CASSVGGRSSGNTIYF
. | TRBJ2-3 | TRBV4-2 | CASSQDPAGDGDTQYF
. | TRBJ1-5 | TRBV6-1 | CASRVRDTGNQPQHF
. | TRBJ2-3 | TRBV5-1 | CATRPGGESTDTQYF
. | TRBJ2-1 | TRBV12-3/TRBV12-4 | CASSSLSYRNEQFF
. | TRBJ1-1 | TRBV20-1 | CSAPGLGETEAFF
. | TRBJ1-5 | TRBV20-1 | CSARKGDQPQHF
. | TRBJ2-7 | TRBV29-1 | CTTRPYEQYF
. | TRBJ2-4 | TRBV13 | CASRESAAKNIQYF
. | TRBJ1-1 | TRBV5-1 | CASSLAVGANTEAFF
. | TRBJ2-2 | TRBV10-2 | CASSESGVATGELFF
TRBD1 | TRBJ2-7 | TRBV20-1 | CRADRDRAYEQYF
. | TRBJ2-5 | TRBV27 | CASSFNGVGEETQYF
. | TRBJ1-4 | TRBV7-2 | CASSLGGGEKLFF
TRBD1 | TRBJ2-1 | TRBV12-3/TRBV12-4 | CASSPVDRSSRYEQFF
TRBD1 | TRBJ2-5 | TRBV29-1 | CSVGTAETQYF
. | TRBJ2-5 | TRBV2 | CASTDPGKTQYF
. | TRBJ2-7 | TRBV7-2 | CASSLVGGGYEQYF
. | TRBJ2-3 | TRBV27 | CASSLSLRGDTQYF
. | TRBJ2-2 | TRBV7-3 | CASSSTIGELFF
TRBD1 | TRBJ2-1 | TRBV12-3/TRBV12-4 | CASSPTRDRYNEQFF
. | TRBJ1-1 | TRBV20-1 | CSASVQTVNTEAFF
TRBD1 | TRBJ2-1 | TRBV12-3/TRBV12-4 | CASRSFRGRNEQFF
. | TRBJ1-5 | TRBV6-2/TRBV6-3 | CASSYAVWHQPQHF
TRBD1 | TRBJ2-3 | TRBV28 | CGCGQGTDTQYF
. | TRBJ2-2 | TRBV20-1 | CSARIRGKTGELFF
TRBD1 | TRBJ2-5 | TRBV29-1 | CSVDSGTEQETQYF
. | TRBJ1-5 | TRBV11-2 | CASSSSGNQPQHF
TRBD2 | TRBJ2-1 | TRBV20-1 | CSARDSRTSGNYNEQFF
TRBD2 | TRBJ2-5 | TRBV3-1 | CASSLSAGAETQYF
TRBD1 | TRBJ1-5 | TRBV12-3/TRBV12-4 | CASSKGTGGAWQPQHF
TRBD2 | TRBJ2-1 | TRBV6-1 | CASSLTSGVQGSYNEQFF
. | TRBJ2-7 | TRBV7-2 | CASSTAWGNEQYF
. | TRBJ1-1 | TRBV5-1 | CASSLVSIKGYTEAFF
TRBD2 | TRBJ2-3 | TRBV28 | CASSRSGRGTDTQYF
. | TRBJ2-5 | TRBV4-2 | CASSQDLLARETQYF
TRBD1 | TRBJ2-7 | TRBV2 | CATADRVVHEQYF
. | TRBJ1-5 | TRBV20-1 | CSATQPRGDDQPQHF
TRBD2 | TRBJ2-1 | TRBV28 | CASRIAGGPYNEQFF
TRBD1 | TRBJ1-1 | TRBV4-2 | CASSQMVGGEVTEAFF
. | TRBJ2-6 | TRBV7-2 | CASSSRRSSGANVLTF
. | TRBJ2-1 | TRBV4-3 | CASSQDPHGRDNEQFF
TRBD1 | TRBJ1-2 | TRBV10-3 | CAISSGGIRGYTF
. | TRBJ1-5 | TRBV20-1 | CSARDGRVGQPQHF
. | TRBJ1-1 | TRBV6-2/TRBV6-3 | CASSYFNTEAFF
. | TRBJ2-3 | TRBV20-1 | CSATPDFSDTQYF
. | TRBJ2-1 | TRBV29-1 | CSAQGGNEQFF
. | TRBJ2-2 | TRBV20-1 | CSAIAAQYTGELFF
. | TRBJ2-2 | TRBV20-1 | CSALLNTGELFF
. | TRBJ2-5 | TRBV29-1 | CSVEPLRRETQYF